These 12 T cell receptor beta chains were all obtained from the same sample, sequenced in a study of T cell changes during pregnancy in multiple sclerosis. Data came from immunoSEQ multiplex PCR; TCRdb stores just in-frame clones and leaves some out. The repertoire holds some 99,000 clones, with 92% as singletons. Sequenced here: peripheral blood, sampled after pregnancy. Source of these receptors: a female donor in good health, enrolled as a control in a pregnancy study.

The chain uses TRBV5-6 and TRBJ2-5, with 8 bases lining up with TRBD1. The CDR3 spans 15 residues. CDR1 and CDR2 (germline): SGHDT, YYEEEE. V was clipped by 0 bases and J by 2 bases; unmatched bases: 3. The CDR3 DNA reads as TGTGCCAGCAGCTTGGACAGGGGGGCTCAAGAGACCCAGTACTTC. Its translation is CASSLDRGAQETQYF.

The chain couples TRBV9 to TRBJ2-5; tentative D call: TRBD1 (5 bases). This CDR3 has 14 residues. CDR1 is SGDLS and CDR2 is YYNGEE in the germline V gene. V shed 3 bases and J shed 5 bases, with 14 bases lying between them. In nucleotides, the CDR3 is TGTGCCAGCAGCGACCCAGGGCCCCGGGAGACCCAGTACTTC. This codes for CASSDPGPRETQYF.

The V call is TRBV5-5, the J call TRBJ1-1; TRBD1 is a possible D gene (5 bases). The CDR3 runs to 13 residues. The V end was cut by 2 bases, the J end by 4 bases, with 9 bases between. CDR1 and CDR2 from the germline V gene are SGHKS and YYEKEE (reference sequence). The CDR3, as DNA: TGTGCCAGCAGCTTATGGGGGGGCACTGAAGCTTTCTTT. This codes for CASSLWGGTEAFF.

CDR3 sequence (DNA): TGTGCCATCAAGGTTTCTGGACAGTACGAGCAGTACTTC. Amino acid sequence: CAIKVSGQYEQYF. The J gene is TRBJ2-5, the V gene TRBV28; D is perhaps TRBD1 (6 bases). Near its end, the DNA agrees better with TRBJ2-7, so the J call may be wrong. The CDR3 length is 13 residues. In germline, CDR1 is MDHEN, CDR2 SYDVKM.

CDR3 sequence (DNA): TGTGCCAGCAGTTCCTCCGGGGGACTAGCGGGGTTGTTTTTT. It codes for CASSSSGGLAGLFF. This rearrangement joins TRBV6-5 to TRBJ2-2, with 13 bases lining up with TRBD2. V gave up 4 bases and J gave up 15 bases; unmatched junction bases: 8. The CDR3 is 14 residues long. CDR1 MNHEY and CDR2 SVGAGI come from the germline V gene.

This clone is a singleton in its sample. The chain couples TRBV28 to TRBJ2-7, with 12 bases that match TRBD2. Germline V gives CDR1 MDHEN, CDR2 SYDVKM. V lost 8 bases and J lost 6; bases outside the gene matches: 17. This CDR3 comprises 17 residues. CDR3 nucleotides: TGTGCCAGCTCGGGTTCTAGCGGGAGGGTAGGATTATCCGAGCAGTACTTC. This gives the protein CASSGSSGRVGLSEQYF.

The CDR3: CASSVEWGREQYF. The CDR3, as DNA: TGTGCCAGCAGCGTAGAATGGGGGCGCGAGCAGTACTTC. The gene calls are TRBV9 and TRBJ2-7; D is perhaps TRBD1 (6 bases). Per the germline V gene, CDR1 is SGDLS and CDR2 is YYNGEE. Trimming pared 0 bases from V and 6 bases from J, leaving 10 bases between. CDR3 size: 13 residues. Supplemented by reference TRBV9 and TRBJ2-7, the full variable domain reads DSGVTQTPKHLITATGQRVTLRCSPRSGDLSVYWYQQSLDQGLQFLIQYYNGEERAKGNILERFSAQQFPDLHSELNLSSLELGDSALYFCASSVEWGREQYFGPGTRLTVT.

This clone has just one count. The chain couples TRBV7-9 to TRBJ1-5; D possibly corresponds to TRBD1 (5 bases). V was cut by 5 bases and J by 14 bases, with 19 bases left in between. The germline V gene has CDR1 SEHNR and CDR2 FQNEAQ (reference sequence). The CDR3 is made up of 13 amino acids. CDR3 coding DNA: TGTGCCAGCAGCGCCTTGGCCGGACAACCGGAGCATTTT. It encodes CASSALAGQPEHF.

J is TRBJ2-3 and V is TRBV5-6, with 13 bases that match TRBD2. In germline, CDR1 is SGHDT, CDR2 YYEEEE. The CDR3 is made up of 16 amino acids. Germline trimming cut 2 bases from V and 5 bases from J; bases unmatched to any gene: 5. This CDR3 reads CASSFGLAGEGDTQYF. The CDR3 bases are TGTGCCAGCAGCTTTGGACTAGCGGGAGAGGGAGATACGCAGTATTTT.

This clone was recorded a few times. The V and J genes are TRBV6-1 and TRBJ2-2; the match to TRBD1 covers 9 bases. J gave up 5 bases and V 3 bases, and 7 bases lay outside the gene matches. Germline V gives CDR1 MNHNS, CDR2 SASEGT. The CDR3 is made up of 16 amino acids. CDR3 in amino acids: CASSDGPGQGTGELFF. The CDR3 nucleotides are TGTGCCAGCAGTGATGGACCGGGACAGGGTACCGGGGAGCTGTTTTTT.

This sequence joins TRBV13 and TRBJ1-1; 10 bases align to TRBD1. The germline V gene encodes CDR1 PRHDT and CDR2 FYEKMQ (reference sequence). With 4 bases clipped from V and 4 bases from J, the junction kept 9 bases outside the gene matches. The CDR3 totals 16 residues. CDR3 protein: CASSSPGTGAATEAFF. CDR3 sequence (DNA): TGTGCCAGCAGCTCACCCGGGACAGGGGCGGCCACTGAAGCTTTCTTT.

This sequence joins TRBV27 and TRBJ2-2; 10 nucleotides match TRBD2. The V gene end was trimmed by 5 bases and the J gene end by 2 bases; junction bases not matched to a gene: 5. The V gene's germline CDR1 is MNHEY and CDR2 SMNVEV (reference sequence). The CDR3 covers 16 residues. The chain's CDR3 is CASSPRTSGNTGELFF. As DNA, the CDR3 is TGTGCCAGCAGTCCCAGGACTAGCGGAAACACCGGGGAGCTGTTTTTT.